This paragraph reports one T cell receptor (beta chain). TEMRA cells were FACS-enriched, unlike CD8+ and CD4+ T cells, which were negatively isolated. The source of the sample is a study of CD8 T cells in Susac syndrome. With random hexamers, roughly 0.45 to 1 ug RNA was reverse transcribed. Multiplex PCR with immunoSEQ amplified the TCR beta CDR3 across 54 Vbeta and 13 Jbeta. Via MiXCR, TCRdb re-called the immunoSEQ multiplex PCR reads, giving one row per CDR3 protein. The sample records 100,000 to 150,000 distinct CDR3 sequences, over 85% being singletons. Germline V gene sequence: CDR1 SEHNR, CDR2 FQNEAQ (reference sequence). Unmatched junction bases numbered 8, after V lost 7 bases and J lost 0 bases. The CDR3 is 15 residues long.

The chain combines TRBV7-9 with TRBJ2-7, with 8 nucleotides matching TRBD1. The material sequenced was CD8+ T cells from PBMCs. The clonotype was recovered from a human donor with multiple sclerosis. The CDR3 region is CASTLSRGPSYEQYF. In DNA form, the CDR3 reads TGTGCCAGCACCCTATCCAGGGGGCCCTCCTACGAGCAGTACTTC.